The sequence of this T cell receptor (beta chain) was determined in a study of blood T cells in healthy people across ages. Study in general: Capturing about one barcoded beta molecule per two T cells was achieved by template switching. Study-wide findings and caveats: Naive T cell percentage showed a strong correlation with TCR beta diversity. When one million T cells were used, diversity estimates were thought to be underestimates.

It was about 10 milliliters of peripheral blood that were drawn from each donor. Germline lookup yields CDR1 LGHNA and CDR2 YSLEER. Deletions cut 0 bases from V and 1 base from J, with 10 bases between. The CDR3 consists of 16 residues. Next came a second PCR, run for about 7 to 12 cycles, which used a sample-barcoded 5' primer along with a J-beta primer mix. From the 5' RACE reads, TCRdb called clonotypes with MiXCR, one entry per CDR3 protein. In the table there are about 810,000 distinct CDR3 sequences, around 36% of which are singletons. This clonotype was recorded many times. Antigen: not known. This receptor was obtained from a man younger than 35 in good health. Sequenced: blood. The rearrangement joins TRBV4-3 to TRBJ2-1, with D unresolved. Here the CDR3 reads CASSQDPRNSYNEQFF. In nucleotides, the CDR3 is TGCGCCAGCAGCCAAGATCCCCGGAATTCCTACAATGAGCAGTTCTTC.